This TCR beta chain was obtained from a study of CD8+ T cells in alopecia areata. About the research overall: Treatment of the treated patients consisted of oral tofacitinib, 5 to 10 mg twice daily. A 6-month off-drug phase came after tofacitinib, which had lasted 6 to 18 months.

This clone was observed a few times. Looked up from germline, CDR1 is LNHDA and CDR2 is SQIVND (reference sequence). The CDR3 runs 16 residues. J was trimmed by 4 bases and V by 10 bases; bases with no gene match: 15. Noted treatment: oral pan-JAK inhibitor, 5-10 mg twice daily. The authors extracted RNA and reverse transcribed it into cDNA as the sequencing template. This table comes from immunoSEQ multiplex PCR, and its TCRdb copy is limited to in-frame clones, with some not included. The sample has 190,000 or so clones, roughly 61% seen once. Sequencing was performed on CD8+ T cells sorted from blood, taken at week 24, from a patient treated with tofacitinib. The J gene is TRBJ2-1, the V gene TRBV19; 8 bases align to TRBD2. This receptor was obtained from a human donor with alopecia areata. The DNA of the CDR3 is TGTGCCACTGGCAGGGAGGGCGAGCGGGGGTACAATGAGCAGTTCTTC. It translates to CATGREGERGYNEQFF. Supplemented by reference TRBV19 and TRBJ2-1, the full variable domain reads DGGITQSPKYLFRKEGQNVTLSCEQNLNHDAMYWYRQDPGQGLRLIYYSQIVNDFQKGDIAEGYSVSREKKESFPLTVTSAQKNPTAFYLCATGREGERGYNEQFFGPGTRLTVL.